What follows is one T cell receptor beta chain and its context. The clone's antigen remains unknown. No much larger clonotype is one base removed from it; base qualities were not supplied. This entry is derived from a study of neurological immune-mediated disorders (dated by TCRdb to the late 2010s). Background on the whole study: Among the 35 or so multiple sclerosis patients, relapsing-remitting MS was present in roughly 30 and secondary progressive MS was present in 3. Using UMI-based sequencing, the study compared peripheral blood TCR-beta repertoires from patients with HTLV-I-associated myelopathy (HAM/TSP), patients with multiple sclerosis, and healthy controls. The approximately 110 TCR-beta libraries included longitudinal samples, technical triplicates and paired sorted CD4+ and CD8+ T-cell subsets alongside PBMC samples. The cohort included 60 to 75 subjects: roughly 15 with HAM/TSP, about 34 with multiple sclerosis, and some 20 healthy controls. Summary of the overall study and its limitations: TCR clonal expansion was highest in HAM/TSP patients and lowest in MS patients, with MS patients falling below even healthy controls. Phylogenetic analysis grouped repertoires from 18 of 34 MS patients into a cluster of related CDR3 sequences, suggesting a possible repertoire-level signature. Across subjects, expanded clones never shared an identical CDR3 amino acid sequence, which suggests that the TCR-beta repertoires in every group were private. The MS cluster was not associated with any clinical or MRI features, and the authors stated that larger cohorts are needed.

cDNA was synthesized by template-switch 5'RACE using a primer with a 10-nucleotide random unique molecular identifier that tagged each TCR transcript. Each sequencing run produced over 160 million TCR-beta sequences covering 15-18 subjects. The RNeasy kit was used to extract total RNA. Using the KAPA Real-time Library Amplification kit, TCR-beta VDJ regions were amplified with primers for the TCR constant region and the 5'RACE anchor. Sample indexes and Illumina adaptors were added in a first PCR, after which library yield was increased in a second PCR. After Ampure bead purification, the TCR product of roughly 650 bp was size-selected on a 2% E-gel SizeSelection system. Before pooling, library quality was assessed on a Bioanalyzer, concentration was determined with Qubit, and library quantification was performed with the Kapa Library Quantification kit. An Illumina HiSeq 2500 sequenced the libraries paired-end 2 x 150 bp. To increase sequence diversity, about 24-32% phiX was spiked into each library pool. Under the source paper's analysis protocol: The quality-filtered reads were processed with the UMI-based MiGEC pipeline, whose error correction step removed more than 80% of the raw TCR sequences. VDJ genes were aligned to IMGT germline references, and each clonotype was defined by a unique CDR3 amino acid sequence together with V-J genes. VDJtools evaluated clonal expansion, Shannon diversity and CDR3 relatedness (CalcPairwiseDistances, ClusterSamples); CLCbio workbench built phylogenetic trees. Clones with at least 8 unique UMIs were defined as expanded, with this threshold being based on coefficient-of-variation modelling across technical triplicates. In-frame beta chains were kept once TCRdb had trimmed the public reads at Q25 with fastp and called clones with MiXCR. Every entry covers one CDR3 protein and lists the most common genes and DNA from its rows. The V and J calls were determined by TCRdb, not by the authors. Here the sample has 120,000 or so distinct CDR3 sequences; 3% to 3.5% occur a single time. The top ten hold 1.3% of the sample.

Unsorted PBMC libraries were generated from 2 million PBMCs stored in RNAlater at -80 °C until RNA extraction. The multiple sclerosis patients were enrolled in a US clinical protocol that evaluated disease progression with magnetic resonance imaging. Peripheral blood underwent Ficoll-Hypaque density gradient centrifugation to isolate PBMCs, which were then cryopreserved in liquid nitrogen. The V and J ends are trimmed by 1 base and 4 bases, leaving 10 bases between them. CDR1 and CDR2 are drawn from the germline V gene (reference sequence): DFQATT, SNEGSKA. The CDR3 spans 13 residues, from the cysteine through the phenylalanine. Of all the DNA, just the CDR3 is kept, 39 bases in frame from base 1.

Sequences were obtained from PBMCs. The TCR was taken from a woman in her twenties or thirties with multiple sclerosis. The rearrangement combines TRBV20-1 with TRBJ1-1; confidence is insufficient to name the D gene. The CDR3: CSARAWVLTEAFF. The DNA sequence reads TGCAGTGCTAGAGCATGGGTTCTCACTGAAGCTTTCTTT.